Below are 15 T cell receptor beta chains sequenced from a single sample in a study of blood T cells in healthy people across ages (dated by TCRdb to 2014 to 2015). Receptor amplification or capture employed 5' RACE. Sequencing used an Illumina HiSeq 2500. The second PCR ran for about 7 to 11 cycles and used a J-beta primer mix along with a sample-barcoded 5' primer. TCRdb ran its own pipeline on the public reads, namely fastp trimming at Q25 and MiXCR clone calling, and kept in-frame beta chains. When rows share a CDR3 protein, they turn into one entry using the most common DNA and genes. This sample lists hundreds of thousands of distinct CDR3 sequences; 46% were detected once. The ten largest clonotypes hold around 18% of the sample. Material: blood. Every receptor here comes from an elderly man in good health.

The genes are TRBV6-6 and TRBJ2-3; TRBD2 matches 8 bases. The trim removed 11 bases at V and 4 bases at J, leaving 5 bases unmatched. CDR1 and CDR2 (germline): MNHNY, SVGAGI (reference sequence). The CDR3 runs 12 residues. For the CDR3, the DNA is TGTGCCGTCGCAGCGGGAGCAGATACGCAGTATTTT. Its protein product is CAVAAGADTQYF.

The sample holds a few counts of this clonotype. The rearrangement uses TRBV7-8 and TRBJ2-5, with 7 bases that match TRBD2. The J call may be faulty, since TRBJ2-1 better matches the DNA end. Germline CDR1 is SGHVS and CDR2 is FQNEAQ. The CDR3 consists of 16 residues. CDR3 DNA: TGTGCCAGCAGCTTAGCGGGCGGGGGAGGGCAAGAGACCCAGTTCTTC. Protein sequence: CASSLAGGGGQETQFF.

J is TRBJ1-1 and V is TRBV5-1; no reliable D call. Trimming removed 3 bases at V and 0 bases at J, with 15 bases between. The CDR3 covers 16 residues. Germline loops: CDR1 SGHRS, CDR2 YFSETQ. CDR3: CASSSQRGSMNTEAFF. The DNA for the CDR3 is TGCGCCAGCAGCTCCCAGAGAGGGAGCATGAACACTGAAGCTTTCTTT.

The chain employs TRBV5-1 and TRBJ2-1, with TRBD1 identical over 9 bases. V lost 0 bases to trimming and J lost 5 bases; unmatched junction nucleotides: 9. The CDR3 runs 17 residues. CDR1 and CDR2 (germline): SGHRS, YFSETQ. The CDR3 region is CASSLDPGQGINNEQFF. The CDR3 coding sequence is TGCGCCAGCAGCTTGGATCCGGGACAGGGTATCAACAATGAGCAGTTCTTC.

This sequence joins TRBV6-6 and TRBJ1-4; perhaps TRBD1 as D (5 bases). The ends were cut back, 3 bases at V and 8 bases at J, with 16 bases in the middle. This CDR3 is 15 amino acids long. Germline CDR1 reads MNHNY; CDR2 reads SVGAGI (reference sequence). CDR3 amino acids: CASSYPGREGEKLFF. The DNA for the CDR3 is TGTGCCAGCAGTTATCCAGGACGGGAGGGGGAAAAACTGTTTTTT.

This clonotype was counted at least ten times. The chain uses TRBV24-1 and TRBJ2-7; the D gene could be TRBD1 or TRBD2 (5 bases each). The CDR3 runs to 13 residues. V was pared by 7 bases and J by 12 bases, with 21 bases between. The germline gives CDR1 KGHDR, CDR2 SFDVKD. The CDR3 loop is CATRVFEGRVGYF. As DNA, the CDR3 is TGTGCCACCAGGGTATTTGAGGGGAGAGTTGGGTACTTC.

This clonotype was seen more than once but under ten times. The J gene is TRBJ2-3, the V gene TRBV7-2; 12 bases are shared with TRBD2. Germline V gives CDR1 SGHTA, CDR2 FQGNSA. V trimming: 8 bases; J trimming: 8 bases; junction bases outside the gene matches: 8. The CDR3 extends over 14 amino acids. The CDR3 nucleotides are TGTGCCAGCGCCCTAGCGGGAGGGCCAGGTACGCAGTATTTT. As protein: CASALAGGPGTQYF.

The chain employs TRBV9 and TRBJ2-3; weak D call: TRBD2 (5 bases). Germline loops: CDR1 SGDLS, CDR2 YYNGEE. V lost 4 bases and J 0 bases, leaving 12 bases between the germline ends. CDR3 size: 15 residues. The CDR3 reads CASSKSGPSTDTQYF. DNA of the CDR3: TGTGCCAGCAGCAAGAGCGGACCGAGCACAGATACGCAGTATTTT.

This clonotype was seen more than once but under ten times. This chain links TRBV15 with TRBJ2-7; D may be TRBD2 (6 bases). The V gene lost 0 bases and the J gene lost 2 bases, with 20 bases spanning the gap. The CDR3 length is 18 residues. The germline V gene encodes CDR1 LNHNV and CDR2 YYDKDF (reference sequence). The CDR3 sequence: CATSRDQSAGLFAYEQYF. The CDR3 DNA is TGTGCCACCAGCAGAGATCAATCGGCGGGGCTCTTCGCCTACGAGCAGTACTTC.

This clonotype was counted between two and nine times. This clone may be a read error of a much larger clone one base away. The V call is TRBV29-1, the J call TRBJ2-7; 8 bases are shared with TRBD2. Germline assignment: CDR1 SQVTM and CDR2 ANQGSEA. The CDR3 is made up of 14 amino acids. The CDR3 loop reads CSGLGGLGSYGQYF. The CDR3 nucleotides are TGCAGCGGGTTAGGGGGACTAGGGTCCTACGGGCAGTACTTC.

This rearrangement joins TRBV9 to TRBJ2-7, with D maybe TRBD1 (6 bases). Germline assignment: CDR1 SGDLS and CDR2 YYNGEE. The CDR3 spans 14 residues. V was trimmed by 0 bases and J by 2 bases, leaving 9 bases between them. CDR3: CASSVGDTTYEQYF. The CDR3 DNA is TGTGCCAGCAGCGTAGGGGACACCACCTACGAGCAGTACTTC.

This clonotype was counted a single time. The chain uses TRBV5-1 and TRBJ2-4; 8 bases match TRBD1. Judging by the DNA end, TRBJ2-5 fits better; the J call may be wrong. The CDR3 length is 17 residues. The germline V gene encodes CDR1 SGHRS and CDR2 YFSETQ. The CDR3 region is CASSLDYYDRGRETQYF. The CDR3 DNA reads TGCGCCAGCAGCTTGGACTACTATGACAGGGGTAGGGAGACCCAGTACTTC.

This clonotype was detected only once. CDR3 coding DNA: TGTGCCAGCAGTGTGGGGGGGGATCGAAAGGAAGCTTTCTTT. Translating gives CASSVGGDRKEAFF. The chain employs TRBV25-1 and TRBJ1-1; perhaps TRBD1 as D (5 bases). The V end was cut by 4 bases, the J end by 8 bases, with 17 bases between. The germline V gene has CDR1 MGHDK and CDR2 SYGVNS. CDR3 length: 14 residues.

This clonotype was detected only a few times. V gene TRBV9 combines with J gene TRBJ2-1; D unclear. The germline V gene has CDR1 SGDLS and CDR2 YYNGEE. This CDR3 comprises 14 residues. Deletions cut 2 bases from V and 0 bases from J, with 6 bases between. The CDR3 here is CASSVVSSYNEQFF. The CDR3 DNA sequence: TGTGCCAGCAGCGTGGTTAGCTCCTACAATGAGCAGTTCTTC.

The V call is TRBV10-3, the J call TRBJ2-5; TRBD1 matches at 8 bases. The V gene's germline CDR1 is ENHRY and CDR2 SYGVKD. This CDR3 contains 17 residues. Trimming took 2 bases from V and 5 from J; bases not matched to a gene: 13. CDR3 sequence: CAISEADRDAKGETQYF. For the CDR3, the DNA is TGTGCCATCAGTGAGGCGGACAGGGACGCTAAAGGGGAGACCCAGTACTTC.